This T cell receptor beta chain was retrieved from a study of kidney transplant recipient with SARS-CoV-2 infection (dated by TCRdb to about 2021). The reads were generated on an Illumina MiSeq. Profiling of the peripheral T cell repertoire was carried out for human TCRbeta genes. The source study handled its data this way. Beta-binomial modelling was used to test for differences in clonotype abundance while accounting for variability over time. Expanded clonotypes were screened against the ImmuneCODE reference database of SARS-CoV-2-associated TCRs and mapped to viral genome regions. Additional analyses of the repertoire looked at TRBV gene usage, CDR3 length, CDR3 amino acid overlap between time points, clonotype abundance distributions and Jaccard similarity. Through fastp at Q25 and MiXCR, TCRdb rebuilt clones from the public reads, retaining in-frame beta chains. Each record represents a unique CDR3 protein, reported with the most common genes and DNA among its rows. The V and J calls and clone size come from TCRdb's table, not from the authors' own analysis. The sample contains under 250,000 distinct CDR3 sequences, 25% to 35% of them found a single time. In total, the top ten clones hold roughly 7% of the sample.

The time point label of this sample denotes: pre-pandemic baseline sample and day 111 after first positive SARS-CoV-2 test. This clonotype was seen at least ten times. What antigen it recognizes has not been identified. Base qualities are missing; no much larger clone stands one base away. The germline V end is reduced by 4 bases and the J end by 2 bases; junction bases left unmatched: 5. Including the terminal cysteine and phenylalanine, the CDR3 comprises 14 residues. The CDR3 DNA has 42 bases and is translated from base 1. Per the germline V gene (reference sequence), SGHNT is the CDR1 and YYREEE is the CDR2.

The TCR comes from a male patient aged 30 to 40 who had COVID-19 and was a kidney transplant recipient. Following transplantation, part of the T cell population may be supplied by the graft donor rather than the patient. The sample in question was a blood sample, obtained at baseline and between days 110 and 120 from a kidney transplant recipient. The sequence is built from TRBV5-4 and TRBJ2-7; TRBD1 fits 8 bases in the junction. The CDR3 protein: CASSRKQGAYEQYF. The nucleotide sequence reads TGTGCCAGCAGCCGTAAACAGGGGGCCTACGAGCAGTACTTC.